This entry is about one TCR beta chain. Being one base from a much bigger clone, this may be a read error. Next came a second PCR, run for roughly 6 to 11 cycles, which used a sample-barcoded 5' primer along with a J-beta primer mix. TCRdb recomputed calls from the 5' RACE reads with MiXCR, one row per CDR3 protein. The repertoire holds around 1,900,000 distinct CDR3 sequences, with about two fifths as singletons. This record comes from a study of blood T cells in healthy people across ages. The V gene's germline CDR1 is SGHAT and CDR2 FQNNGV. Unmatched junction bases numbered 11, after V lost 2 bases and J lost 8 bases. The length of the CDR3 is 16 residues.

J is TRBJ2-3 and V is TRBV11-2, with TRBD2 matching 9 bases. The source of this sequence is a human donor in good health. Sequenced sample: blood. Here the CDR3 DNA reads TGTGCCAGCAGCTTATTGCGGGGGGGCCGAATAGGTACGCAGTATTTT. This codes for CASSLLRGGRIGTQYF.